This TCR beta chain was retrieved from a study of blood T cells in healthy people across ages. This clonotype has just a few counts. A J-beta primer mix and a sample-barcoded 5' primer were used in a second PCR of roughly 6 to 11 cycles. TCRdb redid the calling of the 5' RACE reads with MiXCR, one entry per CDR3 protein. The data hold around 900,000 distinct CDR3 sequences, with roughly half observed a single time. The sequenced sample consisted of blood. The sequence derives from a woman between 55 and 75 years old in good health.

CDR3 protein: CSATRTSGRETQYF. The DNA for the CDR3 is TGCAGTGCTACCCGGACTAGCGGGAGAGAGACCCAGTACTTC. The J gene is TRBJ2-5, the V gene TRBV20-1, with TRBD2 matching over 13 bases. V lost 4 bases, J lost 4 bases, and 3 bases stayed unmatched. The CDR3 consists of 14 residues. Germline lookup yields CDR1 DFQATT and CDR2 SNEGSKA (reference sequence).